This TCR beta chain was identified during a study of OX40 agonist ivuxolimab in advanced cancers. Turning to the study itself: Treatment received earlier with anti-PD-1, anti-PD-L1 or anti-CTLA-4 agents was allowed, and 40% had some.

A remark on this clone: Its antigen is as yet unknown.

The CDR3 spans 14 residues. Germline CDR1 GTSNPN, CDR2 SVGIG (reference sequence). J was trimmed by 3 bases and V by 8 bases; bases with no gene match: 10. Exclusion of a patient followed from autoimmune disease history or systemic immunosuppression. Clones were sequenced by immunoSEQ multiplex PCR, and TCRdb holds only the in-frame ones, with some missing. The table includes around 82,000 clones, about 89% detected once. Study outcomes and limitations: At 0.1 to 3.0 mg/kg and by week 6, clonal expansion occurred in CD4+ and CD8+ blood T cells. Compared with CD4+, CD8+ T cells on average had more expanded clones.

This TCR came from an adult with an advanced solid tumor such as melanoma, head and neck, liver or kidney cancer. The chain employs TRBV30 and TRBJ2-7; 10 bases align to TRBD1. Sequencing was performed on CD4+ or CD8+ T cells sorted from blood, taken in a trial of the OX40 agonist ivuxolimab. CDR3 sequence reads: CASGPGTGVYEQYF. CDR3 in DNA: TGTGCCAGTGGTCCCGGGACAGGGGTCTACGAGCAGTACTTC.